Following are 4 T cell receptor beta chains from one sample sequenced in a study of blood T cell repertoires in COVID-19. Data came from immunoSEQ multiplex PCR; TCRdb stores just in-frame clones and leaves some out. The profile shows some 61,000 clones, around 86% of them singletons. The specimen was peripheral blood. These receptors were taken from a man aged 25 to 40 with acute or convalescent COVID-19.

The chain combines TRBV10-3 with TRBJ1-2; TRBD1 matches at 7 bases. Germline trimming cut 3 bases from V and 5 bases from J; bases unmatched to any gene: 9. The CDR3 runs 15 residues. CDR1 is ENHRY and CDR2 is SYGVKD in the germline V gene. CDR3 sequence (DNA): TGTGCCATCAGTGAAGGGTTTAGACAGGGTTATGGCTACACCTTC. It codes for CAISEGFRQGYGYTF.

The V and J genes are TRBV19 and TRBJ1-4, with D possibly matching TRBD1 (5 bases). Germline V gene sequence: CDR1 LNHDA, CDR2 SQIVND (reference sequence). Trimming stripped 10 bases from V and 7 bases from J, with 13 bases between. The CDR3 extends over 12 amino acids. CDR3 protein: CATRLGGEKLFF. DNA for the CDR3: TGTGCCACCCGCCTGGGGGGTGAAAAACTGTTTTTT.

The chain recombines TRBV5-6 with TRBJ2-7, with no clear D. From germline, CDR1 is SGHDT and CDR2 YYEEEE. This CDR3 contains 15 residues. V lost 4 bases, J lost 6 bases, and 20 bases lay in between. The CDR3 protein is CASSVATEYYPEQYF. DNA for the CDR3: TGTGCCAGCAGCGTGGCGACGGAGTATTACCCCGAGCAGTACTTC.

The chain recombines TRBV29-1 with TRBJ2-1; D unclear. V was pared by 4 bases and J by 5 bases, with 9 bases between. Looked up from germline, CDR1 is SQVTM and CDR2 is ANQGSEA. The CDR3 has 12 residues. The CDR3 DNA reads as TGCAGCGTTGTAGTCCGGGACAATGAGCAGTTCTTC. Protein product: CSVVVRDNEQFF.